These 2 T cell receptor beta chains were all obtained from the same sample, sequenced in a study of cytomegalovirus exposure and HLA in healthy donors. The PCR was carried out with 60 Vbeta primers and 13 Jbeta primers. The method was immunoSEQ multiplex PCR; TCRdb's version includes in-frame clones alone and lacks a portion of them. The sample has approximately 140,000 clones, around 78% seen once. Sequencing was carried out using PBMCs. The receptors originated from a man aged 35 to 55 in good health and CMV-seropositive.

CDR3 DNA: TGCGCCAGCAGTTCCACCTTACTAGCTCGCACCGGGGAGCTGTTTTTT. Translation gives CASSSTLLARTGELFF. The J gene is TRBJ2-2, the V gene TRBV5-1; TRBD2 is a possible D gene (6 bases). V was shortened by 5 bases and J by 4 bases, with 18 bases between the two germline ends. This CDR3 contains 16 residues. Germline assignment: CDR1 SGHRS and CDR2 YFSETQ.

The chain is built from TRBV27 and TRBJ2-4; 8 nucleotides agree with TRBD1. Germline V gene lookup returns CDR1 MNHEY and CDR2 SMNVEV (reference sequence). Unmatched junction bases numbered 6, after V lost 3 bases and J lost 2 bases. This CDR3 spans 16 amino acids. The DNA for the CDR3 is TGTGCCAGCAGTTTCAGGCAGGGGGCGACCAAAAACATTCAGTACTTC. Translating it yields CASSFRQGATKNIQYF.